This T cell receptor beta chain derives from a study of sequential checkpoint blockade in melanoma. On the study more broadly: Maintenance nivolumab came after either treatment sequence.

Data came from immunoSEQ multiplex PCR; TCRdb stores just in-frame clones and leaves some out. The sample has fewer than 15,000 clones; roughly 80% are singletons. The sample's treatment: randomized to nivolumab then ipilimumab (arm A) or the reverse (arm B). Sorted cells were live CD3+CD8+, lacking CD19 and CD56, from PBMCs. This clonotype was obtained from a human donor with melanoma. Material: CD8+ T cells sorted from blood (inferred from file names), obtained from a patient given nivolumab and ipilimumab in sequence.

The CDR3 is CASSPGTGVGRNIQYF. In DNA, the CDR3 is TGTGCCAGCAGCCCCGGGACAGGGGTGGGAAGAAACATTCAGTACTTC. This chain joins TRBV7-9 and TRBJ2-4, with TRBD1 matching over 10 bases. Trimming at V came to 5 bases and at J to 6 bases, leaving 10 bases not matched to a gene. Germline V gene lookup returns CDR1 SEHNR and CDR2 FQNEAQ (reference sequence). CDR3 size: 16 residues.